This T cell receptor beta chain was captured in a study of blood T cell repertoires in COVID-19. Background on the study: Acute-phase and convalescent COVID-19 samples originated in the United States, Italy and Spain. PBMCs, B-cell-depleted T cells, or T cells provided the cDNA or gDNA that made up the material.

Per germline, CDR1 MDHEN and CDR2 SYDVKM. Trimming shortened V by 4 bases and J by 8 bases, and 18 bases separated the two germline ends. The CDR3 has 15 residues. Original data processing: By means of reference gene primer amplification, nucleated cell counts were estimated. Data came from immunoSEQ multiplex PCR; TCRdb stores just in-frame clones and leaves some out. That table gives V, J and clone size, and the DNA gave D and trimming. The sample carries some 60,000 clones, about 88% recorded once. Sequenced: peripheral blood. The V call is TRBV28, the J call TRBJ1-3; D not certain. The receptor was derived from a man in his 70s with acute or convalescent COVID-19. The CDR3 coding sequence is TGTGCCAGCAGTTCGGCCGGGTCCTCTCAAGACACCATATATTTT. It is translated as CASSSAGSSQDTIYF. The whole variable domain, remainder taken from reference TRBV28 and TRBJ1-3, is DVKVTQSSRYLVKRTGEKVFLECVQDMDHENMFWYRQDPGLGLRLIYFSYDVKMKEKGDIPEGYSVSREKKERFSLILESASTNQTSMYLCASSSAGSSQDTIYFGEGSWLTVV.